This T cell receptor beta chain derives from a study of shared clonotypes between healthy human individuals. Measured with immunoSEQ multiplex PCR; TCRdb has only the in-frame clones, and not every one. In the table there are about 2.4 million clones, just over 90% of which are singletons. CDR3 length equals 14 residues. The V gene lost 3 bases and the J gene lost 2 bases, with 10 bases spanning the gap. The V gene's germline CDR1 is SGHAT and CDR2 FQNNGV. The chain recombines TRBV11-2 with TRBJ1-2; D is ambiguous. Sequencing was done on a sample of naive CD4+ T cells sorted from blood. Subset here: CD45RA+ positively selected. This receptor was obtained from a man younger than 35 in good health. The CDR3 DNA sequence: TGTGCCAGCAGCTTTACCGAACCAAACTATGGCTACACCTTC. Translation: CASSFTEPNYGYTF.